This note documents a single T cell receptor (beta chain) sequence. This sample was taken from a study of cytomegalovirus exposure and HLA in healthy donors. This CDR3 comprises 15 residues. Trimming took off 3 bases at V and 0 bases at J, with 8 bases between the two ends. In germline, CDR1 is SEHNR, CDR2 FQNEAQ (reference sequence). The method was immunoSEQ multiplex PCR; TCRdb's version includes in-frame clones alone and lacks a portion of them. This table has under 150,000 clones, 85% to 90% appearing once. Source material: PBMCs. The V and J genes are TRBV7-9 and TRBJ2-2, with D unresolved. The clonotype originates from a woman under 30 in good health and CMV-seronegative. The CDR3 loop reads CASSFDSPNTGELFF. In DNA, the CDR3 is TGTGCCAGCAGCTTCGACTCGCCGAACACCGGGGAGCTGTTTTTT. The full variable domain, completed using reference TRBV7-9 and TRBJ2-2, is DTGVSQNPRHKITKRGQNVTFRCDPISEHNRLYWYRQTLGQGPEFLTYFQNEAQLEKSRLLSDRFSAERPKGSFSTLEIQRTEQGDSAMYLCASSFDSPNTGELFFGEGSRLTVL.